Listed below are T cell receptor beta chains from one sample, sequenced in a study of T-cell reconstitution after alpha-beta-depleted transplantation in children. TCRdb passed the PCR reads through MiXCR, listing each CDR3 protein once. This sample has 200,000 to 250,000 distinct CDR3 sequences, with under 9.5% found just once. This sample comprised PBMCs from the stem cell graft donor, obtained from the stem cell graft. The receptors here all came from a human donor who donated a stem cell graft to a child with acute lymphoblastic leukemia. CDR3s include the opening cysteine and the closing phenylalanine or tryptophan. The D gene is left open where the match is weak. Size values are once, few and many counts, or a class for expanded clones, and some rows have none.

>TRBD2|.|16|TRBJ2-3|TRBV5-1
CASSLGSSGGTDTQYF
TGCGCCAGCAGCTTGGGGTCCAGCGGGGGCACAGATACGCAGTATTTT
>.|many|13|TRBJ2-2|TRBV5-1
CASSLDPPGELFF
TGCGCCAGCAGCTTAGACCCCCCCGGGGAGCTGTTTTTT
>.|.|18|TRBJ2-6|TRBV19
CASSIAGTVGSGANVLTF
TGTGCCAGTAGTATAGCAGGGACGGTGGGGTCTGGGGCCAACGTCCTGACTTTC
>TRBD1|.|13|TRBJ2-7|TRBV12-3/TRBV12-4
CASSPQGVVEQYF
TGTGCCAGCAGTCCACAGGGGGTAGTCGAGCAGTACTTC
>.|many|16|TRBJ2-7|TRBV7-2
CASSLGGPDSPYEQYF
TGTGCCAGCAGCTTAGGAGGCCCGGACAGCCCCTACGAGCAGTACTTC
>TRBD2|many|16|TRBJ2-3|TRBV5-1
CASSSGTSGGTDTQYF
TGCGCCAGCAGCTCCGGGACTAGCGGGGGCACAGATACGCAGTATTTT
>.|many|13|TRBJ2-2|TRBV12-3/TRBV12-4
CASSLWGTGELFF
TGTGCCAGCAGTTTATGGGGTACCGGGGAGCTGTTTTTT
>TRBD1|many|16|TRBJ2-1|TRBV15
CATSSLGQGRGNEQFF
TGTGCCACCAGCTCTTTAGGACAGGGACGAGGTAATGAGCAGTTCTTC
>.|.|17|TRBJ2-6|TRBV20-1
CSARLGVTLSGANVLTF
TGCAGTGCTAGATTGGGGGTTACCCTCTCTGGGGCCAACGTCCTGACTTTC
>.|many|13|TRBJ2-3|TRBV12-3/TRBV12-4
CASSFVGEEAQYF
TGTGCCAGCAGTTTTGTTGGAGAAGAGGCGCAGTATTTT
>TRBD1|.|15|TRBJ1-1|TRBV19
CASSPTGGRGTEAFF
TGTGCCAGTAGTCCGACAGGGGGCCGGGGAACTGAAGCTTTCTTT
>.|.|13|TRBJ2-5|TRBV11-2
CASSFSIEETQYF
TGTGCCAGCAGCTTTAGCATCGAAGAGACCCAGTACTTC
>TRBD2|many|20|TRBJ2-1|TRBV12-3/TRBV12-4
CASSRSGGSGGSGAYNEQFF
TGTGCCAGCAGCCGGTCCGGGGGTAGCGGGGGCAGCGGGGCCTACAATGAGCAGTTCTTC
>.|.|15|TRBJ2-3|TRBV7-9
CASSLPHGAGDTQYF
TGTGCCAGCAGCTTACCGCACGGGGCGGGGGATACGCAGTATTTT
>.|many|16|TRBJ2-1|TRBV7-2
CASSLYVSEAYNEQFF
TGTGCCAGCAGCTTATATGTGTCAGAGGCCTACAATGAGCAGTTCTTC
>.|many|18|TRBJ1-1|TRBV20-1
CSARDSDLFSLIRTEAFF
TGCAGTGCTAGAGATTCGGATCTATTCTCGTTAATTAGAACTGAAGCTTTCTTT
>.|many|15|TRBJ2-5|TRBV10-3
CAISEQNGVGETQYF
TGTGCCATCAGTGAGCAGAACGGGGTAGGAGAGACCCAGTACTTC
>.|.|15|TRBJ2-7|TRBV19
CASRPDGTARYEQYF
TGTGCCAGTAGACCAGACGGGACGGCGAGGTACGAGCAGTACTTC
>TRBD2|many|13|TRBJ2-7|TRBV12-3/TRBV12-4
CASTPGLNYEQYF
TGTGCCAGCACTCCGGGACTAAACTACGAGCAGTACTTC
>.|.|13|TRBJ1-2|TRBV25-1
CASSKTVSYGYTF
TGTGCCAGCAGTAAGACAGTATCCTATGGCTACACCTTC
>.|.|12|TRBJ2-3|TRBV6-2/TRBV6-3
CVSGRSTDTQYF
TGTGTCTCGGGCAGGAGCACAGATACGCAGTATTTT
>TRBD2|.|18|TRBJ2-1|TRBV11-1
CASSYPDVAGGSTNEQFF
TGTGCCAGCAGCTACCCCGATGTGGCGGGGGGATCTACCAATGAGCAGTTCTTC
>.|once|15|TRBJ2-2|TRBV2
CATPVGQSHTGELFF
TGTGCCACTCCCGTCGGGCAGAGCCACACCGGGGAGCTGTTTTTT
>.|many|17|TRBJ2-2|TRBV3-1
CASSQEGRPGGTGELFF
TGTGCCAGCAGCCAAGAGGGGAGACCCGGGGGAACCGGGGAGCTGTTTTTT
>.|many|14|TRBJ2-7|TRBV20-1
CSASSQGPSYEQYF
TGCAGTGCTAGTTCGCAGGGCCCCTCCTACGAGCAGTACTTC
>TRBD1|many|21|TRBJ2-7|TRBV15
CATSRAVTGTGGVRIAYEQYF
TGTGCCACCAGCAGAGCCGTAACCGGGACAGGGGGCGTTAGGATTGCCTACGAGCAGTACTTC
>TRBD1|few|15|TRBJ2-7|TRBV4-1
CASSQDRSRRDREYF
TGCGCCAGCAGCCAAGATCGGTCGCGTCGGGACAGGGAGTACTTC
>.|.|16|TRBJ1-3|TRBV7-9
CASSLGQDLSGNTIYF
TGTGCCAGCAGCTTGGGGCAGGACCTCTCTGGAAACACCATATATTTT
>.|many|16|TRBJ2-3|TRBV7-8
CASSLYGAPSTDTQYF
TGTGCCAGCAGCTTATACGGGGCCCCTAGCACAGATACGCAGTATTTT
>.|many|12|TRBJ2-5|TRBV29-1
CSVDRGRETQYF
TGCAGCGTTGATCGGGGGCGGGAGACCCAGTACTTC
>.|.|16|TRBJ1-3|TRBV9
CASSLSTGFSGNTIYF
TGTGCCAGCAGCCTCTCAACAGGCTTCTCTGGAAACACCATATATTTT
>.|many|13|TRBJ2-5|TRBV5-6
CASSSSFQETQYF
TGTGCCAGCAGCTCCTCCTTCCAAGAGACCCAGTACTTC
>.|many|16|TRBJ2-5|TRBV12-3/TRBV12-4
CASSLYLGSGQETQYF
TGTGCCAGCAGTTTATATTTGGGGTCTGGGCAAGAGACCCAGTACTTC
>.|.|15|TRBJ2-7|TRBV7-2
CASSLSRGRSYEQYF
TGTGCCAGCAGCTTAAGTCGGGGACGGTCCTACGAGCAGTACTTC
>.|few|15|TRBJ1-1|TRBV27
CASSLSKGQNTEAFF
TGTGCCAGCAGTTTATCCAAGGGACAGAACACTGAAGCTTTCTTT
>.|.|15|TRBJ2-3|TRBV10-3
CAISESRQRADTQYF
TGTGCCATCAGTGAGTCCAGGCAGCGGGCAGATACGCAGTATTTT
>TRBD1|.|14|TRBJ1-3|TRBV12-3/TRBV12-4
CASRATGLGNTIYF
TGTGCCAGCAGAGCGACAGGGTTGGGAAACACCATATATTTT
>.|many|14|TRBJ1-1|TRBV7-9
CASSLPQGNTEAFF
TGTGCCAGCAGCTTACCTCAGGGGAACACTGAAGCTTTCTTT
>.|many|15|TRBJ2-5|TRBV12-3/TRBV12-4
CASSLDLYSLETQYF
TGTGCCAGCAGTTTAGATCTCTATAGTCTGGAGACCCAGTACTTC
>TRBD1|many|16|TRBJ2-7|TRBV3-1
CASSHPRDRANHEQYF
TGTGCCAGCAGCCACCCCCGGGACAGGGCTAACCACGAGCAGTACTTC
>.|.|13|TRBJ2-7|TRBV15
CATSSNSGSEQYF
TGTGCCACCAGCAGTAATTCGGGGAGCGAGCAGTACTTC